These T cell receptor beta chains were read from a single sample in a study of blood T cell repertoires in COVID-19. The protocol was immunoSEQ multiplex PCR, while the TCRdb copy is restricted to in-frame clones and leaves out a portion. There are roughly 220,000 clones in the sample; 86% occur only once, and more than 3.5% lies in the top ten. Sequencing was carried out using PBMCs or T cells enriched from blood (not recorded which). Receptor source: a woman in her 40s with acute COVID-19. Each CDR3 is given with its conserved first and last residue. Each record gives: CDR3 DNA, CDR3 protein, D gene, V gene, J gene, clone size. The D gene is left open where the match is weak. Part of the rows lack a size; the others show once, few, many or a class for expanded clones.

DNA: TGTGCCAGCAGTGAGCCCGGACAGGGAAAGAACACTGAAGCTTTCTTT
CDR3: CASSEPGQGKNTEAFF
D: TRBD1
V: TRBV6-2/TRBV6-3
J: TRBJ1-1
size: NA

DNA: TGTGCCAGCAGCTCCCCCCGGAGGAATTCACCCCTCCACTTT
CDR3: CASSSPRRNSPLHF
D: NA
V: TRBV6-5
J: TRBJ1-6
size: NA

DNA: TGTGCCACTGAGACCGGGACAGGGTCCAATGAGCAGTTCTTC
CDR3: CATETGTGSNEQFF
D: TRBD1
V: TRBV24-1
J: TRBJ2-1
size: NA

DNA: TGTGCCTGGAGTGTGGGTAGCGGGGGGGCAGATACGCAGTATTTT
CDR3: CAWSVGSGGADTQYF
D: TRBD2
V: TRBV30
J: TRBJ2-3
size: NA

DNA: TGTGCCAGCAGCCCAGTATCAGAGACCCAGTACTTC
CDR3: CASSPVSETQYF
D: NA
V: TRBV7-9
J: TRBJ2-5
size: NA

DNA: TGTGCCAGCAGCGGACTCGGGACAGTTAATGAAAAACTGTTTTTT
CDR3: CASSGLGTVNEKLFF
D: TRBD1
V: TRBV9
J: TRBJ1-4
size: NA

DNA: TGTGCCAGTAGTATGGGCCTAAATCAGCCCCAGCATTTT
CDR3: CASSMGLNQPQHF
D: NA
V: TRBV19
J: TRBJ1-5
size: NA

DNA: TGCAGCGTCCCCACTGACAGCAACTATGGCTACACCTTC
CDR3: CSVPTDSNYGYTF
D: NA
V: TRBV29-1
J: TRBJ1-2
size: NA

DNA: TGTGCCAGCAGCGACGGACAGCTCTCCTATAATTCACCCCTCCACTTT
CDR3: CASSDGQLSYNSPLHF
D: NA
V: TRBV9
J: TRBJ1-6
size: once

DNA: TGTGCCAGCAGACCCCACCTGGGACAGGGGTCAGATACGCAGTATTTT
CDR3: CASRPHLGQGSDTQYF
D: TRBD1
V: TRBV27
J: TRBJ2-3
size: NA

DNA: TGTGCCAGCAGCTTAAATATAGTTACTGAAGCTTTCTTT
CDR3: CASSLNIVTEAFF
D: NA
V: TRBV7-8
J: TRBJ1-1
size: NA

DNA: TGTGCCAGCAGCCGCTGGAGCCTTGCAAGAGCCAAAAACATTCAGTACTTC
CDR3: CASSRWSLARAKNIQYF
D: NA
V: TRBV7-2
J: TRBJ2-4
size: once

DNA: TGTGCCAGCAGCTCCATAGACAGGTCTAACTATGGCTACACCTTC
CDR3: CASSSIDRSNYGYTF
D: NA
V: TRBV5-4
J: TRBJ1-2
size: NA

DNA: TGTGCCAGCGCCTACTCCCGGGGAGGAGCTGAAGCTTTCTTT
CDR3: CASAYSRGGAEAFF
D: NA
V: TRBV2
J: TRBJ1-1
size: NA

DNA: TGCGCCAGCAGCCAAAAACGGGAGGGCCCTGAAGCTTTCTTT
CDR3: CASSQKREGPEAFF
D: NA
V: TRBV4-1
J: TRBJ1-1
size: NA

DNA: TGTGCCAGCAGCTTAGACAGGGGGCGAAACGAGCAGTACTTC
CDR3: CASSLDRGRNEQYF
D: TRBD1
V: TRBV11-2
J: TRBJ2-7
size: NA

DNA: TGTGCCAGCAGTTTTAATCGGGACACTGAAGCTTTCTTT
CDR3: CASSFNRDTEAFF
D: NA
V: TRBV27
J: TRBJ1-1
size: NA

DNA: TGTGCCAGTAGTCCCCTCTCCGGGGTATCACCCCTCCACTTT
CDR3: CASSPLSGVSPLHF
D: NA
V: TRBV19
J: TRBJ1-6
size: NA

DNA: TGTGCCAGCAGTGCAGGGGAAGGCTACACCTTC
CDR3: CASSAGEGYTF
D: NA
V: TRBV27
J: TRBJ1-2
size: NA

DNA: TGCGCCAGCAGCCAAGTCGGGACAGGGGGCGCCTTAGCTAACTATGGCTACACCTTC
CDR3: CASSQVGTGGALANYGYTF
D: TRBD1
V: TRBV4-3
J: TRBJ1-2
size: NA

DNA: TGTGCCAGCAGCTTAGGGACAGACAACACTGAAGCTTTCTTT
CDR3: CASSLGTDNTEAFF
D: NA
V: TRBV7-2
J: TRBJ1-1
size: NA

DNA: TGTGCCATCATGGGGGCCACTAACTATGGCTACACCTTC
CDR3: CAIMGATNYGYTF
D: NA
V: TRBV10-3
J: TRBJ1-2
size: NA

DNA: TGTGCCAGCAGCCCCTTCATCCCCAGCCTGTCCGGGTATGGAAACACCATATATTTT
CDR3: CASSPFIPSLSGYGNTIYF
D: NA
V: TRBV3-1/TRBV3-2
J: TRBJ1-3
size: NA

DNA: TGCGCCAGCAGCTTGGTGAGCAGCGGGGGGGCCTTCAATGAGCAGTTCTTC
CDR3: CASSLVSSGGAFNEQFF
D: TRBD2
V: TRBV5-1
J: TRBJ2-1
size: NA

DNA: TGTGCCAGCAGCCACCGTCCAGGCAGTAGCACTGAAGCTTTCTTT
CDR3: CASSHRPGSSTEAFF
D: NA
V: TRBV3-1/TRBV3-2
J: TRBJ1-1
size: NA

DNA: TGTGCCAGTAGTATCTGGGGCAGAAGCAATGAGCAGTTCTTC
CDR3: CASSIWGRSNEQFF
D: NA
V: TRBV19
J: TRBJ2-1
size: few

DNA: TGTGCCAGCAGCTTAATACGGGGGGGCCCGGCTGAGCAGTTCTTC
CDR3: CASSLIRGGPAEQFF
D: TRBD2
V: TRBV11-3
J: TRBJ2-1
size: NA

DNA: TGTGCCAGCAGCCCCCCGGGAAGGGAGGGAAGTGACCCCCAGCATTTT
CDR3: CASSPPGREGSDPQHF
D: NA
V: TRBV7-2
J: TRBJ1-5
size: NA

DNA: TGTGCCTGGAGTGCAAGATTAGGGAGCTCCTATAATTCACCCCTCCACTTT
CDR3: CAWSARLGSSYNSPLHF
D: NA
V: TRBV30
J: TRBJ1-6
size: NA

DNA: TGCAGTGCTAGACCGGCGGCGGAGTTCTTC
CDR3: CSARPAAEFF
D: NA
V: TRBV20-1
J: TRBJ2-1
size: NA

DNA: TGTGCCAGCAGTCTATACAATGAGCAGTTCTTC
CDR3: CASSLYNEQFF
D: NA
V: TRBV27
J: TRBJ2-1
size: NA

DNA: TGTGCCAGCAGTTTGACAGGGTTGTGGTACGAGCAGTACTTC
CDR3: CASSLTGLWYEQYF
D: TRBD1
V: TRBV27
J: TRBJ2-7
size: NA

DNA: TGTGCCAGCAGCTTGTGGGGACAGGGGAATAACGGGGAGCTGTTTTTT
CDR3: CASSLWGQGNNGELFF
D: TRBD1
V: TRBV5-4
J: TRBJ2-2
size: once

DNA: TGTGCCAGCAGCCACGGGGGACCCCTCCACTTT
CDR3: CASSHGGPLHF
D: NA
V: TRBV14
J: TRBJ1-6
size: NA

DNA: TGTGCCAGCAGTGACCAATCGGGCACCGGGGAGCTGTTTTTT
CDR3: CASSDQSGTGELFF
D: NA
V: TRBV25-1
J: TRBJ2-2
size: NA

DNA: TGTGCCACCCAACCAGGGGCCTACTACAATGAGCAGTTCTTC
CDR3: CATQPGAYYNEQFF
D: NA
V: TRBV19
J: TRBJ2-1
size: NA

DNA: TGTGCCAGCAGCTTAGAAGGGGGAAGGCGGAACATTCAGTACTTC
CDR3: CASSLEGGRRNIQYF
D: NA
V: TRBV7-2
J: TRBJ2-4
size: NA

DNA: TGCGCCAGCAGCCAAAGACAGTCCACTGAAGCTTTCTTT
CDR3: CASSQRQSTEAFF
D: NA
V: TRBV4-3
J: TRBJ1-1
size: NA

DNA: TGTGCCAGTAGGAAGCGGGGGGGCCTTTCGGAACGGCGCGATGAGCAGTTCTTC
CDR3: CASRKRGGLSERRDEQFF
D: TRBD2
V: TRBV19
J: TRBJ2-1
size: NA

DNA: TGTGCCAGCAGCAAGCCGGGACACCACGTTCCTGCAGCTTTCTTT
CDR3: CASSKPGHHVPAAFF
D: NA
V: TRBV13
J: TRBJ1-1
size: NA

DNA: TGCAGTGCTTTCTCGGGTTTTGAAGCTTTCTTT
CDR3: CSAFSGFEAFF
D: NA
V: TRBV20-1
J: TRBJ1-1
size: NA

DNA: TGTGCCAGCAGCCAAGATGGGGACAGCGAAGGTAGACTGTTTTTT
CDR3: CASSQDGDSEGRLFF
D: TRBD1
V: TRBV14
J: TRBJ1-4
size: NA

DNA: TGTGCCAGCAGAGCGGGGCACTCCTACAATGAGCAGTTCTTC
CDR3: CASRAGHSYNEQFF
D: TRBD2
V: TRBV9
J: TRBJ2-1
size: few

DNA: TGCGCCAGCAGCCAACCGAGACAGGGGCCTATCGGCTACACCTTC
CDR3: CASSQPRQGPIGYTF
D: TRBD1
V: TRBV4-1
J: TRBJ1-2
size: NA

DNA: TGTGCCAGCAGCCGTAATGCGGATAACTATGGCTACACCTTC
CDR3: CASSRNADNYGYTF
D: NA
V: TRBV7-3
J: TRBJ1-2
size: NA

DNA: TGTGCCAGCTCACCTAATTGGGACAACGGCGATGAGCAGTTCTTC
CDR3: CASSPNWDNGDEQFF
D: NA
V: TRBV18
J: TRBJ2-1
size: NA

DNA: TGTGCTAGTAGTCCTAGCGGGGGGGCTTACAATGAGCAGTTCTTC
CDR3: CASSPSGGAYNEQFF
D: TRBD2
V: TRBV12-5
J: TRBJ2-1
size: once

DNA: TGTGCCAGCAGGACAGGGATAGAGGGGGAGCTGTTTTTT
CDR3: CASRTGIEGELFF
D: TRBD1
V: TRBV12-3/TRBV12-4
J: TRBJ2-2
size: NA

DNA: TGTGCCACGGGACTACCCCACTATGGCTACACCTTC
CDR3: CATGLPHYGYTF
D: NA
V: TRBV12-3/TRBV12-4
J: TRBJ1-2
size: NA

DNA: TGCAGCGTTGAAGACAGGGGAAGGACTGAAGCTTTCTTT
CDR3: CSVEDRGRTEAFF
D: NA
V: TRBV29-1
J: TRBJ1-1
size: NA

DNA: TGTGCCAGCAGCCGGGACAGAACTAACTATGGCTACACCTTC
CDR3: CASSRDRTNYGYTF
D: TRBD1
V: TRBV7-8
J: TRBJ1-2
size: NA

DNA: TGTGCCAGTAGGGGCCCCGGGGGGGCCGAGCAGTTCTTC
CDR3: CASRGPGGAEQFF
D: TRBD2
V: TRBV19
J: TRBJ2-1
size: few

DNA: TGTGCCAGCAGTTTACTAGCGGGGGGCCGCACAGATACGCAGTATTTT
CDR3: CASSLLAGGRTDTQYF
D: TRBD2
V: TRBV2
J: TRBJ2-3
size: once

DNA: TGTGCCAGCAGCTTGGGACAACAAATGACAGATACGCAGTATTTT
CDR3: CASSLGQQMTDTQYF
D: NA
V: TRBV11-3
J: TRBJ2-3
size: once

DNA: TGCAGCGTGGCCCGCACAGATACGCAGTATTTT
CDR3: CSVARTDTQYF
D: NA
V: TRBV29-1
J: TRBJ2-3
size: many

DNA: TGTGCCAGCAGCACGACAGCTAATAGCAATCAGCCCCAGCATTTT
CDR3: CASSTTANSNQPQHF
D: NA
V: TRBV2
J: TRBJ1-5
size: NA

DNA: TGTGCCAGTAGTCCGCGACAGGGGGGCTACAATGAGCAGTTCTTC
CDR3: CASSPRQGGYNEQFF
D: TRBD1
V: TRBV19
J: TRBJ2-1
size: NA